This record concerns one T cell receptor (beta chain) sequence. As handled by the study authors: Reference gene primer amplification yielded estimated nucleated cell counts. Here immunoSEQ multiplex PCR was the method, and the copy in TCRdb shows in-frame clones only, minus some. For V, J and clone size, that table is used; D and trimming come from the DNA. This sample has roughly 220,000 clones, with roughly 79% found just once. The trim removed 4 bases at V and 7 bases at J, leaving 2 bases unmatched. Per the germline V gene, CDR1 is SGHAT and CDR2 is FQNNGV. The CDR3 length is 14 residues. The source of the sample is a study of blood T cell repertoires in COVID-19.

The chain employs TRBV11-2 and TRBJ1-6; TRBD1 aligns across 9 bases. The sequenced sample was PBMCs or T cells enriched from blood (not recorded which). The TCR comes from a man aged 35-49 years who had recovered from COVID-19. The CDR3 spells CASSYRGRNSPLHF. In DNA form, the CDR3 reads TGTGCCAGCAGCTACAGGGGGCGAAATTCACCCCTCCACTTT.